Below are 2 T cell receptor beta chains sequenced from a single sample in a study of cytomegalovirus exposure and HLA in healthy donors. 60 Vbeta and 13 Jbeta primers were used in PCR. Sequenced by immunoSEQ multiplex PCR; TCRdb stores in-frame clones only, minus some. This table holds 150,000 or so clones, 70% to 90% found once. The material sequenced was PBMCs. The receptors were sampled from a woman under 30 in good health and CMV-seronegative.

The rearrangement uses TRBV18 and TRBJ2-1; no clear D. The CDR3 is 17 amino acids. V dropped 0 bases and J dropped 5 bases, with 17 bases sitting between them. The germline V gene has CDR1 KGHSH and CDR2 LQKENI. The CDR3 DNA reads TGTGCCAGCTCACCACCGATCGGCCCACACGCGGACAATGAGCAGTTCTTC. Translating gives CASSPPIGPHADNEQFF.

This clone occurred once. CDR3 protein: CASSEQSLYGYTF. The CDR3 bases are TGTGCCAGTAGTGAACAGAGTCTCTATGGCTACACCTTC. V is TRBV19 and J is TRBJ1-2; D uncertain. The length of the CDR3 is 13 residues. The germline V and J ends were trimmed by 5 bases and 4 bases, with 11 bases remaining between them. Germline lookup yields CDR1 LNHDA and CDR2 SQIVND (reference sequence).